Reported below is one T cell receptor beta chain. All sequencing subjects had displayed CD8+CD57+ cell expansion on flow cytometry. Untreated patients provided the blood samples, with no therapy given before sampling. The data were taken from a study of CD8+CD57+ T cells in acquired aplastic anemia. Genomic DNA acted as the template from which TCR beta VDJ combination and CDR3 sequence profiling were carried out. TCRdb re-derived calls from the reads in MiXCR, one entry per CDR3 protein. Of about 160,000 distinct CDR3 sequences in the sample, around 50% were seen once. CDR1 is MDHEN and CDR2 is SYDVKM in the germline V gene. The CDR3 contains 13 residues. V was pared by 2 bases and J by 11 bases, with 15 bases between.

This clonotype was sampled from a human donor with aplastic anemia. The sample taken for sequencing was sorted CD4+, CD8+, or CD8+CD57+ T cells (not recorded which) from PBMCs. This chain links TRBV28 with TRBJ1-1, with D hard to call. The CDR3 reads CASSLKVQAYAFF. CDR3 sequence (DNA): TGTGCCAGCAGTTTAAAGGTGCAGGCCTATGCTTTCTTT.